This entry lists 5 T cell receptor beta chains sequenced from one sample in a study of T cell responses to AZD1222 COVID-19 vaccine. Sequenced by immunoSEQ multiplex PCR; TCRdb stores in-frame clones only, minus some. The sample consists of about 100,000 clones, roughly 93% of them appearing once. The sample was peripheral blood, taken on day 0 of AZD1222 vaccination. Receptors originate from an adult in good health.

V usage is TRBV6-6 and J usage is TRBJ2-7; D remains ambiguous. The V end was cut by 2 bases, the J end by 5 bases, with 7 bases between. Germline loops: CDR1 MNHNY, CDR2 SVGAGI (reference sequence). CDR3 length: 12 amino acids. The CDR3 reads CASSYRTDEQYF. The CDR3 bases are TGTGCCAGCAGTTACCGGACGGACGAGCAGTACTTC.

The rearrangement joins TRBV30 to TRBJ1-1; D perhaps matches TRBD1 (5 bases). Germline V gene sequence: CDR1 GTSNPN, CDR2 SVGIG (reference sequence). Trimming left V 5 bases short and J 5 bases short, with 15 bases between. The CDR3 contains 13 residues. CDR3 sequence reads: CAWAFSGGTEAFF. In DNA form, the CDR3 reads TGTGCCTGGGCTTTCAGCGGGGGGACTGAAGCTTTCTTT. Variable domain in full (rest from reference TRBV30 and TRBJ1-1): SQTIHQWPATLVQPVGSPLSLECTVEGTSNPNLYWYRQAAGRGLQLLFYSVGIGQISSEVPQNLSASRPQDRQFILSSKKLLLSDSGFYLCAWAFSGGTEAFFGQGTRLTVV.

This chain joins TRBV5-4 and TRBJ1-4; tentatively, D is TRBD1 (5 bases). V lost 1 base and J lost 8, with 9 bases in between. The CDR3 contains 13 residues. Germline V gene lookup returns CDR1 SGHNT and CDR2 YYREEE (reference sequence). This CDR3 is CASSLKGTEKLFF. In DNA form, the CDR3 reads TGTGCCAGCAGCTTGAAGGGGACGGAAAAACTGTTTTTT.

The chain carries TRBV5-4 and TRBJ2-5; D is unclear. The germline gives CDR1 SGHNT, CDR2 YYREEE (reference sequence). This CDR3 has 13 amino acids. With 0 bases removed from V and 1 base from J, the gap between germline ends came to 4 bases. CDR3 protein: CASSLDSQETQYF. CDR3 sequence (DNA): TGTGCCAGCAGCTTGGACAGCCAAGAGACCCAGTACTTC.

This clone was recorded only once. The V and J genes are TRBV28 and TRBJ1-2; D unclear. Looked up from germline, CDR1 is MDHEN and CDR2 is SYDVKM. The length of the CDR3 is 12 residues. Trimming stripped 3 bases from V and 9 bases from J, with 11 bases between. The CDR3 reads CASSFARERYTF. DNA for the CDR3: TGTGCCAGCAGTTTTGCCCGAGAGCGCTACACCTTC.